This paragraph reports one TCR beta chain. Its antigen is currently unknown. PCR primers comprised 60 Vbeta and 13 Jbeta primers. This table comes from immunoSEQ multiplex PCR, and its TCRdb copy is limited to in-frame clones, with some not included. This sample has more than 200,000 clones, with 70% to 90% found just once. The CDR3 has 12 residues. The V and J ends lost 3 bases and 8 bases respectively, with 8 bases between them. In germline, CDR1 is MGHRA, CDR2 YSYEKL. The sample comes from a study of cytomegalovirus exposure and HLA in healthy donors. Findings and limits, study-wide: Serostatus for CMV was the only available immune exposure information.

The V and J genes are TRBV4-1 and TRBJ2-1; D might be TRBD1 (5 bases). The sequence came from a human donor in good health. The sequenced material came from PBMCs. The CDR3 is CASSHVGDEQFF. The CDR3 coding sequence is TGCGCCAGCAGCCACGTAGGGGATGAGCAGTTCTTC.